This TCR beta chain was found in a study of PD-L1 blockade in urothelial cancer. Between the trimmed V and J ends, which lost 1 base and 2 bases, there was a span of 12 bases. The CDR3 sequence is 15 residues long. Germline CDR1 and CDR2: SGHDN and FVKESK. Libraries were prepared by immunoSEQ multiplex PCR; TCRdb keeps only in-frame clonotypes and omits some of them. The sample has just under 30,000 clones; around 86% are singletons. This material consisted of PBMCs, taken around atezolizumab (anti-PD-L1) treatment. The J gene is TRBJ2-7, the V gene TRBV14; the D gene is possibly TRBD1 (6 bases). This clonotype originated in a man aged 50 or older with urothelial cancer. CDR3 in amino acids: CASSQGQAPPYEQYF. CDR3 in DNA: TGTGCCAGCAGCCAAGGACAGGCACCTCCCTACGAGCAGTACTTC.